A single sample is the source of the 4 T cell receptor beta chains below, sequenced in a study of blood T cell repertoires in COVID-19. TCRdb keeps only in-frame clones here, not all; method: immunoSEQ multiplex PCR. The profile shows roughly 330,000 clones, more than 75% of them singletons. The sample taken for sequencing was PBMCs or T cells enriched from blood (not recorded which). These receptors all come from a woman in her 30s who had recovered from COVID-19.

Details on this clone: The sample contains more than one DNA sequence encoding this CDR3. As DNA, the CDR3 is TGTGCCAGCAGCTTACGGGGTTACGAGCAGTACTTC. It codes for CASSLRGYEQYF. The chain links TRBV5-4 to TRBJ2-7; TRBD2 is a possible D gene (5 bases). Germline loops: CDR1 SGHNT, CDR2 YYREEE (reference sequence). V was pared by 2 bases and J by 4 bases, with 7 bases between. The CDR3 sequence is 12 residues long.

The chain couples TRBV5-6 to TRBJ1-5; D is ambiguous. This CDR3 is built from 13 residues. Germline CDR1 reads SGHDT; CDR2 reads YYEEEE. Trimming cost V 1 base and J 6 bases, with 8 bases left between them. CDR3 sequence reads: CASSLTGGQPQHF. DNA of the CDR3: TGTGCCAGCAGCTTGACCGGTGGTCAGCCCCAGCATTTT.

The gene calls are TRBV5-1 and TRBJ1-2; 8 bases line up with TRBD1. Per germline, CDR1 SGHRS and CDR2 YFSETQ. J lost 0 bases, V lost 3 bases, and 4 bases had no gene match. The CDR3 loop spans 15 amino acids. Here the CDR3 reads CASSWGTGTNYGYTF. In DNA form, the CDR3 reads TGCGCCAGCAGCTGGGGGACAGGTACTAACTATGGCTACACCTTC. The full variable domain, with the rest looked up from reference TRBV5-1 and TRBJ1-2, is KAGVTQTPRYLIKTRGQQVTLSCSPISGHRSVSWYQQTPGQGLQFLFEYFSETQRNKGNFPGRFSGRQFSNSRSEMNVSTLELGDSALYLCASSWGTGTNYGYTFGSGTRLTVV.

The chain uses TRBV9 and TRBJ1-6; 7 bases are a match to TRBD1. Germline CDR1 SGDLS, CDR2 YYNGEE. This CDR3 comprises 15 residues. Losses at the gene ends were 7 bases for V and 6 bases for J; bases not matched to a gene: 10. The CDR3 DNA reads TGTGCCAGCTCAGGGCTGGGGACAGTTAATTCACCCCTCCACTTT. Translated, it gives CASSGLGTVNSPLHF.